This T cell receptor (beta chain) was sequenced in a study of blood T cell repertoires in COVID-19. Study in general: COVID-19 samples, acute and convalescent, were from the United States, Italy and Spain.

Trimming took off 8 bases at V and 7 bases at J, with 15 bases between the two ends. In germline, CDR1 is SNHLY, CDR2 FYNNEI. The CDR3 loop spans 12 amino acids. The method was immunoSEQ multiplex PCR; TCRdb's version includes in-frame clones alone and lacks a portion of them. This sample has fewer than 350,000 clones, with 65% to 90% found just once. Input material: peripheral blood. The chain combines TRBV2 with TRBJ2-7, with D tentatively TRBD1 (6 bases). The receptor was isolated from a woman aged 65 to 85 with COVID-19, enrolled during active disease. The chain's CDR3 is CASGRSRGEQYF. The CDR3 coding sequence is TGTGCCAGCGGCCGGTCTAGGGGGGAGCAGTACTTC.